This T cell receptor beta chain was profiled in a study of radiation and T cells in renal cell carcinoma. Study results and caveats: Pretreatment tumor biopsies were lacking, so baseline clonotypes are unknown. From baseline, blood top tumor clonotypes peaked at 2 weeks post-radiation.

Time point in this sample: blood 4 weeks post-SBRT, at nephrectomy. Treatment noted: 15 Gy SBRT to primary tumor, nephrectomy 4 weeks later. After SBRT, blood was collected at 2 and 4 weeks, plus baseline. Clear cell pathology was present in this patient's renal cell carcinoma. This clone has only one observation. Its antigen is currently unknown. Germline-derived CDR1 and CDR2 are MNHNS and SASEGT. The CDR3 totals 15 residues. V dropped 4 bases and J dropped 7 bases, with 17 bases sitting between them. The table came from immunoSEQ multiplex PCR; TCRdb's copy has only in-frame clones and leaves some out. The sample holds 97,000 or so clones, roughly 82% seen once.

This chain joins TRBV6-1 and TRBJ1-5; TRBD1 is a possible D gene (6 bases). This clonotype was obtained from a man in his sixties with renal cell carcinoma. Source: blood, taken from a patient whose treatment included radiotherapy and nephrectomy. CDR3 in amino acids: CASSVEGGAGQPQHF. The CDR3 DNA is TGTGCCAGCAGTGTCGAGGGGGGCGCGGGGCAGCCCCAGCATTTT.